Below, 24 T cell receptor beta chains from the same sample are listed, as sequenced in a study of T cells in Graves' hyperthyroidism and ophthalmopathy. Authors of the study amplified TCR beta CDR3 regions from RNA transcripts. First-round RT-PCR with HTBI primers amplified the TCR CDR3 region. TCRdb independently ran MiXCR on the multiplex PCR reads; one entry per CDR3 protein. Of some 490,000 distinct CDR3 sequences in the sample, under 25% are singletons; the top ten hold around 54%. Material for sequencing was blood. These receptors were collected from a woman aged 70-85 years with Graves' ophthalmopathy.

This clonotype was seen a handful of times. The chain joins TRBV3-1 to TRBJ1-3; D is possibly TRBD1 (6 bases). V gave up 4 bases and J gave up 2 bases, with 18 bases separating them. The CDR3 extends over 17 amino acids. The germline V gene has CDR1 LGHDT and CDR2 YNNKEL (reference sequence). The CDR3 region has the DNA TGTGCCAGCAGCCCCCCACGACAGGTGCTCGCTGGAAACACCATATATTTT. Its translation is CASSPPRQVLAGNTIYF. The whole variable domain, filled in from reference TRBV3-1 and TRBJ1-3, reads DTAVSQTPKYLVTQMGNDKSIKCEQNLGHDTMYWYKQDSKKFLKIMFSYNNKELIINETVPNRFSPKSPDKAHLNLHINSLELGDSAVYFCASSPPRQVLAGNTIYFGEGSWLTVV.

CDR3 amino acids: CASSTGTGTGELFF. Written as DNA, the CDR3 is TGTGCCAGCAGCACGGGGACAGGCACCGGGGAGCTGTTTTTT. The gene calls are TRBV9 and TRBJ2-2, with 8 bases aligning to TRBD1. Germline V gene sequence: CDR1 SGDLS, CDR2 YYNGEE. The CDR3 covers 14 residues. The V segment lost 4 bases and the J segment 4 bases; nucleotides outside the gene matches: 3.

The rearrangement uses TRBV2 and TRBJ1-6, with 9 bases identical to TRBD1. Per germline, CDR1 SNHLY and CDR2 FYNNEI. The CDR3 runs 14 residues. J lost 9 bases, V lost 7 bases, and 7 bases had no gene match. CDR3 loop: CASTRTGGVSPLHF. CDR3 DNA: TGTGCCAGCACCAGAACAGGGGGCGTTTCACCCCTCCACTTT. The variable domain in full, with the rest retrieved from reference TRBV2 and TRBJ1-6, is EPEVTQTPSHQVTQMGQEVILRCVPISNHLYFYWYRQILGQKVEFLVSFYNNEISEKSEIFDDQFSVERPDGSNFTLKIRSTKLEDSAMYFCASTRTGGVSPLHFGNGTRLTVT.

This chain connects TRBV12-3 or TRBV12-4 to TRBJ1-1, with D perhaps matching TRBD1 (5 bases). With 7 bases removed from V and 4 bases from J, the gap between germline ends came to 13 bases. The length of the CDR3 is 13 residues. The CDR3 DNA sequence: TGTGCCAGCACGAAGGGGTTCGGCACTGAAGCTTTCTTT. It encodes CASTKGFGTEAFF.

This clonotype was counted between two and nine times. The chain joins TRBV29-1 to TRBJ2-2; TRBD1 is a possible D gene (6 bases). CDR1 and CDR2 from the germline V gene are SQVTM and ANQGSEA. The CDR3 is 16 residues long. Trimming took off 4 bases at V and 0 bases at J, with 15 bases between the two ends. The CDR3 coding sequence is TGCAGCGTTGGGCCCCAGGGGACAACGAACACCGGGGAGCTGTTTTTT. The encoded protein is CSVGPQGTTNTGELFF.

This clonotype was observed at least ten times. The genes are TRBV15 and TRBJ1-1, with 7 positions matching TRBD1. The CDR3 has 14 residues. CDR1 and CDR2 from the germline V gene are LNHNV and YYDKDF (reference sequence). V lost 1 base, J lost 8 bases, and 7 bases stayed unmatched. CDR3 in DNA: TGTGCCACCAGCAGAGCCCCTTTGGACAGGGAAGCTTTCTTT. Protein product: CATSRAPLDREAFF.

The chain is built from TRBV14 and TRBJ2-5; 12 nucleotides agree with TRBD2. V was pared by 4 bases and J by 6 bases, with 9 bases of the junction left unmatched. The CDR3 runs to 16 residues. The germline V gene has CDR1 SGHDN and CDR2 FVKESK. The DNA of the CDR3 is TGTGCCAGCAGCCGATTGACTAGCGGGAGACTTCAGACCCAGTACTTC. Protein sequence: CASSRLTSGRLQTQYF.

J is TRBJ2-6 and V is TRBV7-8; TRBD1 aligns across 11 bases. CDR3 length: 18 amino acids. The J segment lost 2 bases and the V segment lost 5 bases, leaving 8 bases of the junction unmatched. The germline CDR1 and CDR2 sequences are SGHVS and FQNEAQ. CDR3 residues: CASSPGQGAVTGANVLTF. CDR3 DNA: TGTGCCAGCAGCCCAGGACAGGGGGCGGTCACTGGGGCCAACGTCCTGACTTTC.

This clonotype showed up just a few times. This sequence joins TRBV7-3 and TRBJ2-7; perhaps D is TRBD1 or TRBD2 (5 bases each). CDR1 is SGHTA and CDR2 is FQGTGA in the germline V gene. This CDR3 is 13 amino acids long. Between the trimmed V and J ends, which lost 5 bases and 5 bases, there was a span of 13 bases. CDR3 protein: CASSAGTPNEQYF. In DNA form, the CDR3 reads TGTGCCAGCAGCGCCGGGACCCCCAACGAGCAGTACTTC. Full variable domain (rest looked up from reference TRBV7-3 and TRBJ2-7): GAGVSQTPSNKVTEKGKYVELRCDPISGHTALYWYRQSLGQGPEFLIYFQGTGAADDSGLPNDRFFAVRPEGSVSTLKIQRTERGDSAVYLCASSAGTPNEQYFGPGTRLTVT.

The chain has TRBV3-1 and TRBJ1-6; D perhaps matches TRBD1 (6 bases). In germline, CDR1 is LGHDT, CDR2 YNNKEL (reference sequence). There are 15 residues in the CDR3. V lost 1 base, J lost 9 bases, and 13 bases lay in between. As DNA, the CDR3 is TGTGCCAGCAGCCAAGGCGTCAGGGGACGTTCACCCCTCCACTTT. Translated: CASSQGVRGRSPLHF.

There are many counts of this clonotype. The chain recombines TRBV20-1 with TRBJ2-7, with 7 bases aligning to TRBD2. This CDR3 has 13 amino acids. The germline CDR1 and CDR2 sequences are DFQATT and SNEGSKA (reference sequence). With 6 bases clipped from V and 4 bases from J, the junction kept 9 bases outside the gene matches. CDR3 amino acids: CSAGTGSGYEQYF. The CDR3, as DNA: TGCAGTGCCGGTACGGGTAGCGGGTACGAGCAGTACTTC.

CDR3 loop: CASSPPRGELFF. The CDR3 nucleotides are TGTGCCAGCAGCCCACCTCGGGGGGAGCTGTTTTTT. V is TRBV11-3 and J is TRBJ2-2; no reliable D call. CDR3 size: 12 residues. The ends were cut back, 5 bases at V and 8 bases at J, with 9 bases in the middle. The germline V gene encodes CDR1 SGHNT and CDR2 YENEEA.

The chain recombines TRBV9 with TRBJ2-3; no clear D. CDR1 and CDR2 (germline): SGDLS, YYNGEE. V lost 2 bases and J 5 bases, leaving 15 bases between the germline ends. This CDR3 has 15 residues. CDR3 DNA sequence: TGTGCCAGCAGCGTGAACGGTCTCCGAGGAGATACGCAGTATTTT. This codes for CASSVNGLRGDTQYF. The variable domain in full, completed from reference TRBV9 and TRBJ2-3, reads DSGVTQTPKHLITATGQRVTLRCSPRSGDLSVYWYQQSLDQGLQFLIQYYNGEERAKGNILERFSAQQFPDLHSELNLSSLELGDSALYFCASSVNGLRGDTQYFGPGTRLTVL.

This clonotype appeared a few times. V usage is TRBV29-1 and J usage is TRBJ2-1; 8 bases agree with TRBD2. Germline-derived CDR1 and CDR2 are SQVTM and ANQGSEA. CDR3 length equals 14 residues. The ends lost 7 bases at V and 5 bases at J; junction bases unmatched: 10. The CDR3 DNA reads TGCAGCGGAGACGGGACTAGAAGAGACAATGAGCAGTTCTTC. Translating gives CSGDGTRRDNEQFF.

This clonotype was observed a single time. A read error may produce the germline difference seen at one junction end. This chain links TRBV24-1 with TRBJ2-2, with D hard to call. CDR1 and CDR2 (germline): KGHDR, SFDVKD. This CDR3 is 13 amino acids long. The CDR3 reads CATSEANSGELFF. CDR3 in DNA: TGTGCCACCAGTGAAGCGAACTCCGGGGAGCTGTTTTTT.

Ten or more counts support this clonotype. CDR3 residues: CASSPAPRVRGETQYF. DNA of the CDR3: TGTGCCAGCAGTCCCGCCCCCAGGGTGCGGGGCGAGACCCAGTACTTC. This chain joins TRBV27 and TRBJ2-5; D is perhaps TRBD2 (6 bases). The V gene's germline CDR1 is MNHEY and CDR2 SMNVEV (reference sequence). Trimming took 5 bases from V and 5 from J, leaving 21 bases between them. This CDR3 comprises 16 residues.

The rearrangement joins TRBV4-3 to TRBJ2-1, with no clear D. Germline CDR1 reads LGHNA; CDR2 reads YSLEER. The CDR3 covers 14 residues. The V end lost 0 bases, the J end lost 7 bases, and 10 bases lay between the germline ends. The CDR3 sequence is CASSQEGRLNEQFF. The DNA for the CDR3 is TGCGCCAGCAGCCAAGAGGGCAGGCTTAATGAGCAGTTCTTC.

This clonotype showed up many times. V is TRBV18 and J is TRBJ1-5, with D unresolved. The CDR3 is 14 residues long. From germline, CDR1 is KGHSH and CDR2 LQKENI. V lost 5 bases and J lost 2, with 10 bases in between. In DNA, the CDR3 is TGTGCCAGCTCATCGGACGGCCGCAATCAGCCCCAGCATTTT. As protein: CASSSDGRNQPQHF. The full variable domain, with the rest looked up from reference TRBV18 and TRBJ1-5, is NAGVMQNPRHLVRRRGQEARLRCSPMKGHSHVYWYRQLPEEGLKFMVYLQKENIIDESGMPKERFSAEFPKEGPSILRIQQVVRGDSAAYFCASSSDGRNQPQHFGDGTRLSIL.

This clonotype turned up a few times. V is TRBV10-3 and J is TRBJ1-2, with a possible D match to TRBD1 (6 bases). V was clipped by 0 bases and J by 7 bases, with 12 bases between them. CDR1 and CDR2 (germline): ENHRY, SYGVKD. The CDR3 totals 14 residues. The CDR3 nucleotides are TGTGCCATCAGTGAGTCGAACAGGGCTGGTGGCTACACCTTC. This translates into CAISESNRAGGYTF.

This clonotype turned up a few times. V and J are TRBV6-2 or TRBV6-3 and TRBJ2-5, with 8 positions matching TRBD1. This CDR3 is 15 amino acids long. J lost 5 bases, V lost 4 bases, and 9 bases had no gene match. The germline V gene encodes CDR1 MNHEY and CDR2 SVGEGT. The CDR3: CASSFSRGPGETQYF. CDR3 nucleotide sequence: TGTGCCAGCAGTTTTAGCAGGGGGCCAGGGGAGACCCAGTACTTC.

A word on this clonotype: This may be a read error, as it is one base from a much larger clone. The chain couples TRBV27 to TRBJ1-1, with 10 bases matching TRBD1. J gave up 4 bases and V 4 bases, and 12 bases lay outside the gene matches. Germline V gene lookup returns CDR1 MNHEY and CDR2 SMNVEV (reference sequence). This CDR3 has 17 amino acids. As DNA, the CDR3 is TGTGCCAGCAGTTCTGACAGGGGGCGCATCCGGAGCACTGAAGCTTTCTTT. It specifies CASSSDRGRIRSTEAFF.

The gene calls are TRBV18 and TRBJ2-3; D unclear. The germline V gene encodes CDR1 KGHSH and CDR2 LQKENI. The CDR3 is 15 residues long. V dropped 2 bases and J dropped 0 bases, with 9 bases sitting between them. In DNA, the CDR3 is TGTGCCAGCTCACCAGGAGCAGGTAGCACAGATACGCAGTATTTT. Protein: CASSPGAGSTDTQYF.

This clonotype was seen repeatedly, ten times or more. For the CDR3, the DNA is TGTGCCAGCAGAACAGGGCCCTACGAGCAGTACTTC. Protein sequence: CASRTGPYEQYF. The chain recombines TRBV2 with TRBJ2-7, with a weak D call TRBD1 (6 bases). The CDR3 loop spans 12 amino acids. From germline, CDR1 is SNHLY and CDR2 FYNNEI. The V gene lost 6 bases and the J gene lost 2 bases, with 8 bases spanning the gap.

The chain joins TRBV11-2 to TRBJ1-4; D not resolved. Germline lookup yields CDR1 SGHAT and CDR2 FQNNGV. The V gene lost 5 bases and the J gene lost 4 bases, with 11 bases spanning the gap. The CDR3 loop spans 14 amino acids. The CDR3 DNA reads TGTGCCAGCAGCCAACGGAGCTATAATGAAAAACTGTTTTTT. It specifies CASSQRSYNEKLFF.